The 29 T cell receptor beta chains below all came from one sample that was sequenced in a study of T-cell memory formation after mild COVID-19. TCRdb reprocessed the 5' RACE reads via MiXCR and lists one record per CDR3 protein. The profile shows around 420,000 distinct CDR3 sequences, more than 20% of them singletons. Source material: PBMCs or a T cell subset sorted from them (not recorded which). These receptors all stem from an adult woman who had mild COVID-19 (a few samples of this study predate the infection). Cell type and time point are not known.

This clonotype has a handful of counts. The chain combines TRBV7-8 with TRBJ1-1; maybe TRBD1 (5 bases). The CDR3 is 14 residues long. V gave up 2 bases and J gave up 5 bases, with 12 bases separating them. CDR1 and CDR2 (germline): SGHVS, FQNEAQ. This CDR3 is CASSLPPRGTEAFF. CDR3 in DNA: TGTGCCAGCAGCTTACCCCCTCGGGGGACTGAAGCTTTCTTT.

The rearrangement uses TRBV24-1 and TRBJ2-7, with D possibly being TRBD1 or TRBD2 (5 bases each). V dropped 0 bases and J dropped 2 bases, with 16 bases sitting between them. Germline CDR1 and CDR2: KGHDR and SFDVKD. CDR3 length: 17 amino acids. CDR3: CATSDLLWDGRPYEQYF. DNA of the CDR3: TGTGCCACCAGTGATTTGCTCTGGGACGGGCGTCCCTACGAGCAGTACTTC.

The gene calls are TRBV30 and TRBJ1-1, with D possibly TRBD1 on 6 matching bases. This CDR3 comprises 12 residues. Germline CDR1 GTSNPN, CDR2 SVGIG (reference sequence). V was pared by 8 bases and J by 4 bases, with 14 bases between. The CDR3, as DNA: TGTGCCACTCACAGGGCTACCACTGAAGCTTTCTTT. This gives the protein CATHRATTEAFF.

This chain connects TRBV13 to TRBJ2-3; 8 bases line up with TRBD2. After removal of 1 base from V and 0 bases from J, the junction contained 6 bases not matched to a gene. The germline gives CDR1 PRHDT, CDR2 FYEKMQ (reference sequence). CDR3 length: 17 amino acids. The CDR3 region is CASSLALQRGSTDTQYF. The CDR3 DNA follows: TGTGCCAGCAGCTTAGCCCTCCAGCGGGGGAGCACAGATACGCAGTATTTT.

V is TRBV7-6 and J is TRBJ2-5; 10 positions match TRBD2. Germline CDR1 reads SGHVS; CDR2 reads FNYEAQ. V gave up 5 bases and J gave up 2 bases; unmatched junction bases: 5. The CDR3 spans 15 residues. The CDR3 DNA reads TGTGCCAGCAGCCGTAGCGGGGGGAGGCAAGAGACCCAGTACTTC. It translates to CASSRSGGRQETQYF.

The genes are TRBV7-2 and TRBJ2-5; 7 bases map to TRBD2. CDR1 is SGHTA, CDR2 FQGNSA, per germline. This CDR3 comprises 16 residues. The V segment lost 1 base and the J segment 2 bases; nucleotides outside the gene matches: 7. Here the CDR3 reads CASSLGGLAVQETQYF. The CDR3 DNA follows: TGTGCCAGCAGCTTAGGGGGTCTAGCGGTACAAGAGACCCAGTACTTC.

This clonotype was picked up many times. This chain uses TRBV24-1 with TRBJ2-5; D not resolved. Trimming removed 3 bases at V and 2 bases at J, with 12 bases between. The CDR3 loop spans 15 amino acids. CDR1 KGHDR and CDR2 SFDVKD come from the germline V gene. The CDR3 DNA is TGTGCCACCAGTGATCAAGTACAAACTCAAGAGACCCAGTACTTC. Encoded protein: CATSDQVQTQETQYF.

A few counts support this clonotype. The chain carries TRBV4-3 and TRBJ2-7; D is undetermined. V lost 0 bases, J lost 4 bases, and 13 bases lay in between. The germline V gene has CDR1 LGHNA and CDR2 YSLEER. The CDR3 loop spans 15 amino acids. The CDR3 spells CASSQDMGSYYEQYF. In nucleotides, the CDR3 is TGCGCCAGCAGCCAAGATATGGGCTCCTATTACGAGCAGTACTTC.

This clonotype showed up just a few times. J is TRBJ2-1 and V is TRBV2, with 7 nucleotides matching TRBD1. Germline loops: CDR1 SNHLY, CDR2 FYNNEI. The CDR3 has 13 amino acids. Trimming at V came to 4 bases and at J to 4 bases, leaving 1 base not matched to a gene. The CDR3 loop is CASSGQGYNEQFF. As DNA, the CDR3 is TGTGCCAGCAGTGGACAGGGATACAATGAGCAGTTCTTC.

This sequence joins TRBV7-2 and TRBJ2-5, with 9 bases fitting TRBD1. The CDR3 has 15 amino acids. Trimming took 8 bases from V and 5 from J; bases not matched to a gene: 12. Germline V gives CDR1 SGHTA, CDR2 FQGNSA. This CDR3 is CASGKAGTGRETQYF. Written as DNA, the CDR3 is TGTGCCAGCGGCAAAGCCGGGACAGGGAGGGAGACCCAGTACTTC.

This clonotype was observed a few times. The V gene is TRBV9, the J gene TRBJ1-1; 10 bases are shared with TRBD1. Germline CDR1 is SGDLS and CDR2 is YYNGEE. This CDR3 contains 14 residues. Unmatched junction bases numbered 4, after V lost 0 bases and J lost 8 bases. In DNA, the CDR3 is TGTGCCAGCAGCGTAGGTGGGACAGGGGACGAAGCTTTCTTT. Its protein product is CASSVGGTGDEAFF.

This clonotype was detected a few times. The rearrangement uses TRBV6-5 and TRBJ2-5; D is ambiguous. This CDR3 contains 17 residues. CDR1 is MNHEY, CDR2 SVGAGI, per germline. Trimming removed 5 bases at V and 2 bases at J, with 21 bases between. The CDR3 region is CASSTASGVGGQETQYF. The CDR3 nucleotides read TGTGCCAGCAGTACCGCCTCAGGTGTCGGTGGTCAAGAGACCCAGTACTTC.

This sequence joins TRBV6-6 and TRBJ2-1; 16 nucleotides match TRBD2. Germline assignment: CDR1 MNHNY and CDR2 SVGAGI (reference sequence). V shed 2 bases, J shed 6 bases, and the junction held 13 bases outside the gene matches. The CDR3 runs 20 residues. The CDR3 loop reads CASSYPSGTSGRVDLNEQFF. Here the CDR3 DNA reads TGTGCCAGCAGTTACCCGTCCGGGACTAGCGGGAGGGTAGACCTCAATGAGCAGTTCTTC.

The V call is TRBV3-1, the J call TRBJ1-5; D call uncertain. Germline V gene sequence: CDR1 LGHDT, CDR2 YNNKEL (reference sequence). V was pared by 0 bases and J by 7 bases, with 10 bases between. The CDR3 sequence is 14 residues long. The chain's CDR3 is CASSQDGQAQPQHF. CDR3 nucleotide sequence: TGTGCCAGCAGCCAAGATGGGCAGGCACAGCCCCAGCATTTT.

This clonotype was detected a few times. The chain recombines TRBV27 with TRBJ2-5, with D possibly being TRBD2 (6 bases). The germline V gene encodes CDR1 MNHEY and CDR2 SMNVEV (reference sequence). The CDR3 consists of 15 residues. V lost 0 bases and J 2 bases, leaving 10 bases between the germline ends. The CDR3 sequence: CASSLSYREQETQYF. The CDR3 nucleotides are TGTGCCAGCAGTTTATCTTATCGGGAGCAAGAGACCCAGTACTTC.

The chain couples TRBV7-9 to TRBJ2-7; TRBD2 might be the D (6 bases). CDR1 SEHNR and CDR2 FQNEAQ come from the germline V gene (reference sequence). Trimming removed 1 base from V and 0 bases from J, with 10 bases in between. The CDR3 totals 15 residues. The CDR3 loop reads CASSLELALSYEQYF. The DNA for the CDR3 is TGTGCCAGCAGCTTAGAACTAGCCCTCTCCTACGAGCAGTACTTC.

This clonotype was detected only a few times. J is TRBJ2-3 and V is TRBV7-6, with D possibly being TRBD2 (5 bases). Trimming took off 5 bases at V and 11 bases at J, with 17 bases between the two ends. The CDR3 has 13 amino acids. Germline V lookup: CDR1 SGHVS, CDR2 FNYEAQ. The CDR3 nucleotides are TGTGCCAGCAGCATCGGTGGTCTAGCCCAGCAGTATTTT. This gives the protein CASSIGGLAQQYF. The full variable domain, its missing parts supplied by reference TRBV7-6 and TRBJ2-3, is GAGVSQSPRYKVTKRGQDVALRCDPISGHVSLYWYRQALGQGPEFLTYFNYEAQQDKSGLPNDRFSAERPEGSISTLTIQRTEQRDSAMYRCASSIGGLAQQYFGPGTRLTVL.

As concerns this clonotype: At one boundary the junction diverges from the germline segment, which might be a read error. V and J are TRBV5-6 and TRBJ2-7; D could derive from TRBD1 or TRBD2 (5 bases each). CDR3 length: 14 residues. Looked up from germline, CDR1 is SGHDT and CDR2 is YYEEEE. The CDR3 DNA is TGTGCCAGCAGCTTCCTTCGGGGCACCTACGAGAAGTACTTC. Protein sequence: CASSFLRGTYEKYF.

This clonotype was found a few times. V usage is TRBV4-3 and J usage is TRBJ1-1; D is unresolved. CDR1 and CDR2 (germline): LGHNA, YSLEER. There are 16 residues in the CDR3. With 0 bases removed from V and 1 base from J, the gap between germline ends came to 12 bases. CDR3 nucleotide sequence: TGCGCCAGCAGCCAAGAGATCTCTGAATCGAACACTGAAGCTTTCTTT. Translated: CASSQEISESNTEAFF.

This clonotype was recorded many times. A junction end diverges from the germline sequence, so it may reflect a read error. The chain uses TRBV7-7 and TRBJ2-1; possible D gene TRBD2, 5 bases. Germline V gives CDR1 SSHAT, CDR2 FNYEAQ (reference sequence). The CDR3 has 14 amino acids. The CDR3: CASSRQISGEEQFF. CDR3 sequence (DNA): TGTGCTAGCAGCCGTCAGATAAGCGGAGAAGAGCAGTTCTTC.

There are many counts of this clonotype. The chain couples TRBV12-3 or TRBV12-4 to TRBJ1-2; D ambiguous. The CDR3 runs 11 residues. The V gene lost 4 bases and the J gene lost 4 bases, with 4 bases spanning the gap. CDR3 region: CASSSGYGYTF. The CDR3, as DNA: TGTGCCAGCAGTTCAGGCTATGGCTACACCTTC.

As concerns this clonotype: Mismatch with germline at one junction end may stem from a read error. The gene calls are TRBV7-2 and TRBJ2-3; D might be TRBD1 (6 bases). The CDR3 sequence is 16 residues long. Germline CDR1 SGHTA, CDR2 FQGNSA. The CDR3 coding sequence is TGTGCCAGCTGCTTGGACGCAGGGGTCTGCACAGATACGCAGTATTTT. It yields the protein CASCLDAGVCTDTQYF.

The V gene is TRBV15, the J gene TRBJ2-3, with D perhaps assigned TRBD1 or TRBD2 (6 bases each). The V end was cut by 9 bases, the J end by 1 base, with 8 bases between. From germline, CDR1 is LNHNV and CDR2 YYDKDF (reference sequence). CDR3 length: 12 residues. CDR3 in amino acids: CATEGGTDTQYF. For the CDR3, the DNA is TGTGCCACGGAGGGGGGCACAGATACGCAGTATTTT.

This clonotype appeared a few times. The CDR3 is CASSYSGGLTYNEQFF. Here the CDR3 DNA reads TGTGCCAGCAGTTATAGCGGGGGCCTGACCTACAATGAGCAGTTCTTC. The chain has TRBV7-6 and TRBJ2-1, with 9 bases aligning to TRBD2. J lost 2 bases, V lost 6 bases, and 8 bases had no gene match. The length of the CDR3 is 16 residues. Germline V CDR1 and CDR2: SGHVS, FNYEAQ.

The rearrangement links TRBV5-1 to TRBJ2-7, with D maybe TRBD1 (7 bases). This CDR3 is built from 12 residues. The germline V gene encodes CDR1 SGHRS and CDR2 YFSETQ. V gave up 6 bases and J gave up 5 bases, with 12 bases separating them. This CDR3 is CASNGGGHEQYF. The CDR3 nucleotides are TGCGCCAGCAACGGAGGGGGCCACGAGCAGTACTTC.

A few counts support this clonotype. The chain couples TRBV7-9 to TRBJ2-5; 7 nucleotides match TRBD1. The trim removed 4 bases at V and 2 bases at J, leaving 7 bases unmatched. CDR3 length equals 15 residues. The germline V gene has CDR1 SEHNR and CDR2 FQNEAQ (reference sequence). The CDR3 reads CASSSGQLYQETQYF. CDR3 sequence (DNA): TGTGCCAGCAGCTCGGGACAGCTTTATCAAGAGACCCAGTACTTC.

CDR3 residues: CASSLRPGDPEAFF. As DNA, the CDR3 is TGTGCCAGCAGCCTCCGACCGGGAGACCCTGAAGCTTTCTTT. V and J are TRBV3-1 and TRBJ1-1; D is unclear. Germline V gene sequence: CDR1 LGHDT, CDR2 YNNKEL (reference sequence). V lost 4 bases to trimming and J lost 6 bases, with 15 bases between them. The CDR3 totals 14 residues.

This clonotype was counted only a few times. The chain combines TRBV12-3 or TRBV12-4 with TRBJ2-2; D possibly corresponds to TRBD1 (6 bases). This CDR3 comprises 16 residues. The V end lost 5 bases, the J end lost 0 bases, and 13 bases lay between the germline ends. CDR3 sequence reads: CASSPWTVANTGELFF. Here the CDR3 DNA reads TGTGCCAGCAGTCCGTGGACAGTAGCGAACACCGGGGAGCTGTTTTTT.

The chain combines TRBV7-8 with TRBJ2-7; tentative D call: TRBD1 (5 bases). This CDR3 has 14 amino acids. Germline V gene data show CDR1 as SGHVS and CDR2 as FQNEAQ. The V end was cut by 10 bases, the J end by 0 bases, with 16 bases between. CDR3 region: CATKTGPTSYEQYF. For the CDR3, the DNA is TGTGCCACTAAAACAGGACCAACCTCCTACGAGCAGTACTTC.